These T cell receptor beta chains were read from a single sample in a study of blood T cell repertoires in COVID-19. Clones were read by immunoSEQ multiplex PCR, and TCRdb kept only the in-frame ones, dropping some. The data show around 260,000 clones, roughly 80% seen once. Sequenced input: peripheral blood. The source is a person aged 70 to 80 with COVID-19, enrolled during active disease. CDR3s include the opening cysteine and the closing phenylalanine or tryptophan. The listing skips clone size in some rows; elsewhere it reads once, few, many or a size class.

TRBV7-2,.,TRBJ2-3,CASSPRTGGSYTQYF
TRBV6-4,.,TRBJ1-6,CASSDTGSASPLHF
TRBV19,.,TRBJ2-3,CASRIQGLSTDTQYF
TRBV7-6,once,TRBJ1-3,CASSPQTVLTSGNTIYF
TRBV3-1/TRBV3-2,.,TRBJ1-1,CASSRSRSQGRTEAFF
TRBV5-3,.,TRBJ1-2,CARSSTGFKGYGYTF
TRBV15,.,TRBJ1-2,CATSRIYDRGDYGYTF
TRBV6-6,.,TRBJ2-1,CASSSGQGRHNEQFF
TRBV4-3,.,TRBJ2-1,CASSQDRGLASLF
TRBV9,once,TRBJ2-2,CASSLTVTGELFF
TRBV2,.,TRBJ1-2,CASGHRLPNYGYTF
TRBV19,.,TRBJ1-4,CASTPRGGTTNEKLFF
TRBV19,.,TRBJ2-1,CACRLAGDGNNEQFF
TRBV11-2,few,TRBJ2-7,CASSLAGYEQYF
TRBV7-2,.,TRBJ2-6,CASSPPVGRGAGANVLTF
TRBV6-2/TRBV6-3,.,TRBJ1-1,CASSDPTGRTEAFF
TRBV19,few,TRBJ2-2,CASSSGQYTGELFF
TRBV10-3,.,TRBJ2-3,CAISPSGVGSTDTQYF
TRBV6-1,once,TRBJ1-2,CASSELGATTNYGYTF
TRBV4-3,.,TRBJ1-2,CASSQDLGGSGNGYTF
TRBV4-3,.,TRBJ1-5,CASSQDWGNRPQHF
TRBV18,once,TRBJ2-1,CASSPTGLAGPLGANEQFF
TRBV2,.,TRBJ1-6,CASRDRFSSPLHF
TRBV11-2,.,TRBJ2-4,CASSSTDSLAKNIQYF
TRBV6-1,.,TRBJ1-2,CASSERTGFDGYTF
TRBV12-3/TRBV12-4,.,TRBJ1-1,CASRTGQNTEAFF
TRBV11-2,.,TRBJ2-3,CASSRAGDYDTQYF
TRBV18,.,TRBJ1-4,CASSPLEVLANEKLFF
TRBV7-2,.,TRBJ2-5,CASSLGLQETQYF
TRBV10-3,.,TRBJ2-1,CAISESAGPSSYNEQFF
TRBV7-8,.,TRBJ1-2,CASSQVAYGYTF
TRBV28,.,TRBJ1-1,CASSLPPGQGLVAFF
TRBV29-1,.,TRBJ2-1,CSAGLRLAGDNEQFF
TRBV18,.,TRBJ2-5,CASSPLAPQETQYF
TRBV3-1/TRBV3-2,.,TRBJ2-2,CASSHSNKGGGRAIGELFF
TRBV5-1,few,TRBJ2-7,CASSLSGQSGNEQYF
TRBV10-3,once,TRBJ1-1,CAITLGGNTEAFF
TRBV28,.,TRBJ1-5,CASRGPGQGINQPQHF
TRBV10-3,.,TRBJ1-1,CAISAPGENTEAFF
TRBV5-5,.,TRBJ1-2,CASSRVAAYGYTF
TRBV11-3,.,TRBJ2-1,CASSYGTSDEQFF
TRBV5-1,.,TRBJ1-1,CASSLDLRGAKTEAFF
TRBV19,.,TRBJ1-2,CASSIDPFGGYTF
TRBV10-3,.,TRBJ2-7,CAISDTRTSGTYEQYF
TRBV5-4,.,TRBJ1-1,CASSGVAGNTEAFF
TRBV6-2/TRBV6-3,.,TRBJ1-3,CASSYPETAIYF
TRBV7-2,.,TRBJ2-1,CASRSPGQGSYNEQFF
TRBV4-1,.,TRBJ2-7,CASSQDLADRGYEQYF
TRBV9,.,TRBJ2-3,CASSVGGTSITDTQYF
TRBV3-1/TRBV3-2,.,TRBJ1-6,CASSQGGGRTGSPLHF
TRBV12-3/TRBV12-4,.,TRBJ1-2,CASSSDNYGYTF
TRBV7-2,.,TRBJ2-3,CASSLDGKSTDTQYF
TRBV6-5,.,TRBJ2-7,CASSFLSGDYEQYF
TRBV12-3/TRBV12-4,.,TRBJ2-7,CASSGRGGQYF
TRBV30,.,TRBJ2-7,CAWSVGLGGREQYF